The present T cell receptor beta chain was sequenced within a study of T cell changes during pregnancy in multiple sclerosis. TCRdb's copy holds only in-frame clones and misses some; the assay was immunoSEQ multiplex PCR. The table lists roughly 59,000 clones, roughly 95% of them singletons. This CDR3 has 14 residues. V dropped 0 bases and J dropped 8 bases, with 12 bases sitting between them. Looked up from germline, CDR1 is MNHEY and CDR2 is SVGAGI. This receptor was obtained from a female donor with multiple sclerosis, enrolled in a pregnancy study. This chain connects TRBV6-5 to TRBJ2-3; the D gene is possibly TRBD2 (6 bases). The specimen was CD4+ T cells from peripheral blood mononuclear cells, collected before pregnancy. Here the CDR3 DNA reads TGTGCCAGCAGTTACTCGACTAGTTTCGCTACGCAGTATTTT. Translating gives CASSYSTSFATQYF.